Shown below are 25 T cell receptor beta chains from a single sample sequenced in a study of T cell responses to AZD1222 COVID-19 vaccine. Repertoires were generated with immunoSEQ multiplex PCR, while TCRdb's copy carries only in-frame clones and drops some. The table records 77,000 or so clones, around 89% of them present only once. The sequences come from peripheral blood, collected on day 0 of AZD1222 vaccination. Every receptor here comes from an adult in good health.

This clone showed up just once. The genes are TRBV27 and TRBJ2-7; D not certain. CDR1 is MNHEY and CDR2 is SMNVEV in the germline V gene (reference sequence). V lost 8 bases and J lost 3, with 8 bases in between. This CDR3 region has 11 residues. The CDR3 coding sequence is TGTGCCAGCGTGGGGAACTACGAGCAGTACTTC. Protein: CASVGNYEQYF.

The V gene is TRBV5-6, the J gene TRBJ2-2; TRBD1 matches 8 bases. The CDR3 loop spans 17 amino acids. V lost 1 base and J lost 4; bases outside the gene matches: 9. Looked up from germline, CDR1 is SGHDT and CDR2 is YYEEEE. The CDR3 reads CASSLQVARGRTGELFF. CDR3 sequence (DNA): TGTGCCAGCAGCTTGCAAGTGGCCAGGGGGCGCACCGGGGAGCTGTTTTTT.

The rearrangement joins TRBV28 to TRBJ1-2, with 11 bases matching TRBD1. There are 17 residues in the CDR3. The trim removed 6 bases at V and 4 bases at J, leaving 13 bases unmatched. The V gene's germline CDR1 is MDHEN and CDR2 SYDVKM. The CDR3 protein is CASRSSGTGGRSYGYTF. CDR3 sequence (DNA): TGTGCCAGCAGATCCTCCGGGACAGGGGGTAGAAGCTATGGCTACACCTTC.

The V gene is TRBV19, the J gene TRBJ2-1, with 13 bases identical to TRBD2. V gave up 5 bases and J gave up 9 bases; unmatched junction bases: 10. The V gene's germline CDR1 is LNHDA and CDR2 SQIVND (reference sequence). This CDR3 is 16 amino acids long. The CDR3 sequence is CASSAGTSGNRFEQFF. The CDR3 bases are TGTGCCAGTAGTGCCGGGACTAGCGGGAATAGGTTTGAGCAGTTCTTC.

This chain links TRBV7-9 with TRBJ1-2; 11 bases agree with TRBD1. The CDR3 runs to 17 residues. The ends lost 4 bases at V and 4 bases at J; junction bases unmatched: 11. Germline V gene data show CDR1 as SEHNR and CDR2 as FQNEAQ (reference sequence). CDR3 loop: CASSSGQGAPPSYGYTF. CDR3 nucleotides: TGTGCCAGCAGCTCAGGACAGGGGGCCCCCCCCTCCTATGGCTACACCTTC.

This chain connects TRBV9 to TRBJ2-1; 10 bases fit TRBD2. Germline CDR1 and CDR2: SGDLS and YYNGEE. The CDR3 spans 19 residues. J gave up 1 base and V 1 base, and 11 bases lay outside the gene matches. The CDR3 sequence: CASSVPPLTSGESYNEQFF. In nucleotides, the CDR3 is TGTGCCAGCAGCGTACCCCCCTTAACTAGCGGGGAGTCCTACAATGAGCAGTTCTTC.

V is TRBV12-3 or TRBV12-4 and J is TRBJ2-1; D is uncertain. This CDR3 is built from 11 residues. Trimming took 6 bases from V and 0 from J, leaving 0 bases between them. The CDR3 DNA follows: TGTGCCAGCAGCTCCTACAATGAGCAGTTCTTC. Amino acids: CASSSYNEQFF.

The chain joins TRBV30 to TRBJ2-7, with TRBD2 matching over 8 bases. With 7 bases clipped from V and 3 bases from J, the junction kept 11 bases outside the gene matches. The germline gives CDR1 GTSNPN, CDR2 SVGIG (reference sequence). This CDR3 comprises 14 residues. This CDR3 reads CASTRGGENYEQYF. DNA for the CDR3: TGTGCCTCAACCCGGGGGGGAGAAAACTACGAGCAGTACTTC.

The V gene is TRBV6-1, the J gene TRBJ2-6, with TRBD2 matching over 12 bases. The length of the CDR3 is 17 residues. The V and J ends lost 4 bases and 4 bases, in that order; junction bases with no gene match: 5. CDR1 is MNHNS and CDR2 is SASEGT in the germline V gene. CDR3 DNA: TGTGCCAGCAGTGGCAGACTAGCGGGAGTAGGGGCCAACGTCCTGACTTTC. Protein product: CASSGRLAGVGANVLTF.

This clone occurred once. This chain joins TRBV27 and TRBJ1-1, with D unclear. The CDR3 loop spans 14 amino acids. Trimming took 4 bases from V and 0 from J, leaving 9 bases between them. Germline V gene data show CDR1 as MNHEY and CDR2 as SMNVEV (reference sequence). The chain's CDR3 is CASSSGFMNTEAFF. In DNA form, the CDR3 reads TGTGCCAGCAGTTCCGGGTTCATGAACACTGAAGCTTTCTTT.

The V gene is TRBV5-4, the J gene TRBJ1-4; the match to TRBD1 covers 10 bases. The CDR3 is 14 residues long. V shed 4 bases and J 7 bases; nucleotides not matched to a gene: 4. Germline CDR1 SGHNT, CDR2 YYREEE (reference sequence). The CDR3 DNA reads as TGTGCCAGCAGCGCCGGGACAGGGGTTGAAAAACTGTTTTTT. Translation: CASSAGTGVEKLFF.

The chain links TRBV27 to TRBJ1-4; D unclear. This CDR3 has 14 amino acids. V was trimmed by 1 base and J by 5 bases, leaving 8 bases between them. Germline loops: CDR1 MNHEY, CDR2 SMNVEV (reference sequence). CDR3 loop: CASSLFPRNEKLFF. CDR3 bases: TGTGCCAGCAGTTTATTTCCCAGGAATGAAAAACTGTTTTTT. Full variable domain (missing parts from reference TRBV27 and TRBJ1-4): EAQVTQNPRYLITVTGKKLTVTCSQNMNHEYMSWYRQDPGLGLRQIYYSMNVEVTDKGDVPEGYKVSRKEKRNFPLILESPSPNQTSLYFCASSLFPRNEKLFFGSGTQLSVL.

This chain links TRBV5-4 with TRBJ1-1, with D possibly TRBD1 on 6 matching bases. V was shortened by 1 base and J by 5 bases, with 12 bases between the two germline ends. This CDR3 has 14 amino acids. Looked up from germline, CDR1 is SGHNT and CDR2 is YYREEE (reference sequence). DNA for the CDR3: TGTGCCAGCAGCTTGAACAGGGCCGGGACTGAAGCTTTCTTT. Translated, it gives CASSLNRAGTEAFF.

The CDR3 nucleotides read TGCGCCAGCTCAGGGGATGCCTATGGCTACACCTTC. This encodes CASSGDAYGYTF. V is TRBV5-1 and J is TRBJ1-2, with a tentative D call TRBD1 (6 bases). Germline CDR1 is SGHRS and CDR2 is YFSETQ. V dropped 7 bases and J dropped 4 bases, with 11 bases sitting between them. This CDR3 region has 12 residues. Using reference TRBV5-1 and TRBJ1-2 for the parts outside the CDR3, the full variable domain is KAGVTQTPRYLIKTRGQQVTLSCSPISGHRSVSWYQQTPGQGLQFLFEYFSETQRNKGNFPGRFSGRQFSNSRSEMNVSTLELGDSALYLCASSGDAYGYTFGSGTRLTVV.

This sequence joins TRBV12-3 or TRBV12-4 and TRBJ2-7, with D uncertain. V was shortened by 4 bases and J by 7 bases, with 14 bases between the two germline ends. The CDR3 totals 13 residues. In DNA, the CDR3 is TGTGCCAGCAGTTCCCGACCGGAGTTGGAGCAGTACTTC. Its translation: CASSSRPELEQYF.

The chain links TRBV19 to TRBJ2-4; possible D gene TRBD2, 6 bases. CDR1 is LNHDA and CDR2 is SQIVND in the germline V gene (reference sequence). Trimming took 10 bases from V and 3 from J, leaving 16 bases between them. This CDR3 region has 14 residues. The CDR3 region has the DNA TGTGCCACCCAACAACCCGGGAGCAAAAACATTCAGTACTTC. This sequence encodes CATQQPGSKNIQYF.

The chain combines TRBV27 with TRBJ2-7, with D tentatively TRBD1 (6 bases). This CDR3 has 14 residues. Trimming pared 2 bases from V and 4 bases from J, leaving 12 bases between. Germline V gives CDR1 MNHEY, CDR2 SMNVEV (reference sequence). The CDR3 region is CASSLRQDLYEQYF. DNA for the CDR3: TGTGCCAGCAGTTTAAGACAGGACTTATACGAGCAGTACTTC.

The chain has TRBV27 and TRBJ2-1; 11 bases fit TRBD2. The V segment lost 3 bases and the J segment 10 bases; nucleotides outside the gene matches: 5. The germline V gene has CDR1 MNHEY and CDR2 SMNVEV (reference sequence). CDR3 length: 14 residues. CDR3 in amino acids: CASSFATSGVEQFF. The CDR3 DNA is TGTGCCAGCAGTTTCGCGACTAGCGGGGTAGAGCAGTTCTTC.

The V gene is TRBV12-5, the J gene TRBJ2-5; D possibly corresponds to TRBD2 (5 bases). Trimming took off 5 bases at V and 6 bases at J, with 13 bases between the two ends. The germline gives CDR1 LGHNT, CDR2 FRNRAP. The CDR3 covers 13 residues. CDR3 in DNA: TGTGCTAGTGGTGACGAAAGCGGAAAGACCCAGTACTTC. Encoded protein: CASGDESGKTQYF.

V and J are TRBV11-2 and TRBJ2-7; 11 bases match TRBD2. V shed 5 bases and J 1 base; nucleotides not matched to a gene: 7. Germline V lookup: CDR1 SGHAT, CDR2 FQNNGV. The CDR3 is 16 residues long. The DNA for the CDR3 is TGTGCCAGCAGCAAAAGACTAGCGGGGTTATCCTACGAGCAGTACTTC. It translates to CASSKRLAGLSYEQYF. Based on the CDR3 plus reference TRBV11-2 and TRBJ2-7, the full variable domain is EAGVAQSPRYKIIEKRQSVAFWCNPISGHATLYWYQQILGQGPKLLIQFQNNGVVDDSQLPKDRFSAERLKGVDSTLKIQPAKLEDSAVYLCASSKRLAGLSYEQYFGPGTRLTVT.

This chain links TRBV4-3 with TRBJ2-2; D unclear. V lost 1 base, J lost 1 base, and 4 bases lay in between. CDR1 is LGHNA, CDR2 YSLEER, per germline. The CDR3 has 14 amino acids. The CDR3 region has the DNA TGCGCCAGCAGCCAAGGCAGGAACACCGGGGAGCTGTTTTTT. Its protein product is CASSQGRNTGELFF.

This rearrangement joins TRBV23-1 to TRBJ1-2, with TRBD1 as a possible D gene (6 bases). TRBV23-1 is treated as an ORF (open reading frame) with a function not yet certain. The CDR3 runs 14 residues. The CDR3 DNA is TGCGGAGGGGGTAGGGGCCCGATCGACTATGGCTACACCTTC. Translation gives CGGGRGPIDYGYTF.

This clone was found once. The chain employs TRBV24-1 and TRBJ2-4, with 7 bases aligning to TRBD1. The CDR3 has 14 amino acids. Germline trimming cut 3 bases from V and 8 bases from J; bases unmatched to any gene: 6. CDR1 is KGHDR and CDR2 is SFDVKD in the germline V gene. The CDR3 sequence: CATSDAQTGDIQYF. CDR3 nucleotides: TGTGCCACCAGTGATGCCCAAACAGGGGACATTCAGTACTTC.

The chain joins TRBV9 to TRBJ2-3; D unresolved. This CDR3 spans 15 amino acids. CDR1 is SGDLS, CDR2 YYNGEE, per germline. Trimming took off 4 bases at V and 6 bases at J, with 18 bases between the two ends. The CDR3 DNA sequence: TGTGCCAGCAGCACCTCGGGCTTGCCGTGGGATACGCAGTATTTT. It translates to CASSTSGLPWDTQYF.

The chain has TRBV7-9 and TRBJ1-2; tentative D call: TRBD1 (6 bases). Trimming cost V 3 bases and J 2 bases, with 7 bases left between them. This CDR3 comprises 13 residues. Germline-derived CDR1 and CDR2 are SEHNR and FQNEAQ (reference sequence). The CDR3 nucleotides read TGTGCCAGCAGCTTTGGACAGAACTATGGCTACACCTTC. It specifies CASSFGQNYGYTF. The entire variable domain, with the rest obtained from reference TRBV7-9 and TRBJ1-2, is as follows: DTGVSQNPRHKITKRGQNVTFRCDPISEHNRLYWYRQTLGQGPEFLTYFQNEAQLEKSRLLSDRFSAERPKGSFSTLEIQRTEQGDSAMYLCASSFGQNYGYTFGSGTRLTVV.